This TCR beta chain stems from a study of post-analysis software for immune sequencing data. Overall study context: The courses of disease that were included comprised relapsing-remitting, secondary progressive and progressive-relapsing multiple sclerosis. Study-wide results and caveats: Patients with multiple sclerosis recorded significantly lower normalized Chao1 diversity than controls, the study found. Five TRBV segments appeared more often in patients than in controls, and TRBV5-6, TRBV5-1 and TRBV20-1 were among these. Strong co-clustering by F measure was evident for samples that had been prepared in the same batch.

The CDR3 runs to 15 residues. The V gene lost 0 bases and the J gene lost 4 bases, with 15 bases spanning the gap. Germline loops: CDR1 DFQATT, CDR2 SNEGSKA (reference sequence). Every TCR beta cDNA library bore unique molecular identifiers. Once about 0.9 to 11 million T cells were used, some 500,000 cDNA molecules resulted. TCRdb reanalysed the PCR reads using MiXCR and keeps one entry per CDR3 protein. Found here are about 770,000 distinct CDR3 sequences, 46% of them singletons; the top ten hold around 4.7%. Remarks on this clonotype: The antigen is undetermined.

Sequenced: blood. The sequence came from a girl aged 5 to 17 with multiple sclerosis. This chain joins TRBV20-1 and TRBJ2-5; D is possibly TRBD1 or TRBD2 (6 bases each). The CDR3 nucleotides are TGCAGTGCTAGAGAGGCCAACTGGGGGGCAGAGACCCAGTACTTC. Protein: CSAREANWGAETQYF.